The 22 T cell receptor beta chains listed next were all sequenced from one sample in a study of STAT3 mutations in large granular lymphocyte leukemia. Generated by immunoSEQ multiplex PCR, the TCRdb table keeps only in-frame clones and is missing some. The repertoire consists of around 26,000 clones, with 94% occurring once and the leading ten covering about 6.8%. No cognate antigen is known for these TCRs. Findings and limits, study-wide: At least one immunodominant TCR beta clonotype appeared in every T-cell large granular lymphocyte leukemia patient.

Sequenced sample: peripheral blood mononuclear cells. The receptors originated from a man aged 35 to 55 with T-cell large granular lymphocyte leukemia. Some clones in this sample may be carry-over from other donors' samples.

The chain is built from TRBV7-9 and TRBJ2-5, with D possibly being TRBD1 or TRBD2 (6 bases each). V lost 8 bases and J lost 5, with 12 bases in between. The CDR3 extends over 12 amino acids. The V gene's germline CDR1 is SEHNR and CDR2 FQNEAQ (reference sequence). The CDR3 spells CASRGGPETQYF. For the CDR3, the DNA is TGTGCCAGCCGAGGGGGGCCGGAGACCCAGTACTTC.

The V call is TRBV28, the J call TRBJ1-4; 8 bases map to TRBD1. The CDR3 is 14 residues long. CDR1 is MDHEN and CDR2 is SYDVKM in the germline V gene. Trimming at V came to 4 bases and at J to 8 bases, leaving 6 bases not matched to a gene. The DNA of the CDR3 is TGTGCCAGCAGTTCGGGACAGGAAGGGGAAAAACTGTTTTTT. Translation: CASSSGQEGEKLFF.

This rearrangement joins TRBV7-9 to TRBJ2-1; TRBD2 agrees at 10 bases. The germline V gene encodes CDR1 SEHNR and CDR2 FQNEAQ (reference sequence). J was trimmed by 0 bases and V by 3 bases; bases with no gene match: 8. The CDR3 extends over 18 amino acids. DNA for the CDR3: TGTGCCAGCAGCTTTCCCGGGGAGCGGGGGGGCTCCTACAATGAGCAGTTCTTC. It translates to CASSFPGERGGSYNEQFF.

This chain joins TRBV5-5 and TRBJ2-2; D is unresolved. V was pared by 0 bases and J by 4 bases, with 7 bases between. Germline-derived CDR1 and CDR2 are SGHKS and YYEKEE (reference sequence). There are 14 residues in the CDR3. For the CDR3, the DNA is TGTGCCAGCAGCTTGGGACCGACCACCGGGGAGCTGTTTTTT. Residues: CASSLGPTTGELFF.

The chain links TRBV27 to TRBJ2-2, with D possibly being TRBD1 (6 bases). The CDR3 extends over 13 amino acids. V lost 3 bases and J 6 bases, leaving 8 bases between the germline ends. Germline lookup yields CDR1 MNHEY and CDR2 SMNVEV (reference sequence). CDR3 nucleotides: TGTGCCAGCAGTTTCCAGGGGCCCGGGGAGCTGTTTTTT. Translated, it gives CASSFQGPGELFF.

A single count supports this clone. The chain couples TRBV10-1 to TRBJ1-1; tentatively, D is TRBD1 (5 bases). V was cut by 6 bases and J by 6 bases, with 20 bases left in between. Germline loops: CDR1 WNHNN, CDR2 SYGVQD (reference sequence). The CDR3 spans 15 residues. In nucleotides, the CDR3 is TGCGCCAGCAGCCCGGGGCCCAGAGGGGAACCTGAAGCTTTCTTT. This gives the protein CASSPGPRGEPEAFF.

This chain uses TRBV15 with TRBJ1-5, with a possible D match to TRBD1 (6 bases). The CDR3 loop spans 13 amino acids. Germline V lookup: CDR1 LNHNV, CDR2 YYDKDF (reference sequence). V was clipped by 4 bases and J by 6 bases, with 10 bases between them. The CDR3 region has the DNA TGTGCCACCAGCAAGCAGGGGATTCAGCCCCAGCATTTT. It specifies CATSKQGIQPQHF.

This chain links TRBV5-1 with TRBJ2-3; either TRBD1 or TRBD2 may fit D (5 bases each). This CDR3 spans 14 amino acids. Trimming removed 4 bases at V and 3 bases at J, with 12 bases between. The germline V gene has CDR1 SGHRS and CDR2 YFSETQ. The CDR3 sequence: CASSTGTHTDTQYF. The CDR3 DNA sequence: TGCGCCAGCAGCACCGGGACCCATACAGATACGCAGTATTTT.

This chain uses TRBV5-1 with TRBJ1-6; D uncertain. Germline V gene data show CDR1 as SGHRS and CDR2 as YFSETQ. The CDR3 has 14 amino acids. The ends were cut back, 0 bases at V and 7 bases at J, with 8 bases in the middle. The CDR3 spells CASSLGQSNSPLHF. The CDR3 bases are TGCGCCAGCAGCTTGGGGCAGTCGAATTCACCCCTCCACTTT.

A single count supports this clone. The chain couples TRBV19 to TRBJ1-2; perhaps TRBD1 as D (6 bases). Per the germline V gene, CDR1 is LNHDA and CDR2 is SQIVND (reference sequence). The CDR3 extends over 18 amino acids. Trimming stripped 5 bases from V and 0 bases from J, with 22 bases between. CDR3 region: CASSSLLNREGANYGYTF. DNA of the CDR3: TGTGCCAGTAGTTCCCTACTAAACAGGGAAGGAGCTAACTATGGCTACACCTTC.

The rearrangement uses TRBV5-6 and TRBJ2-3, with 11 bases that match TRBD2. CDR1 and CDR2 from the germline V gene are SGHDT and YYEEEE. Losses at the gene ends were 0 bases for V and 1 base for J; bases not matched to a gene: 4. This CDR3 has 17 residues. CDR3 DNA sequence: TGTGCCAGCAGCTTGGAGGGACTAGCGGAAGGCACAGATACGCAGTATTTT. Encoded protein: CASSLEGLAEGTDTQYF. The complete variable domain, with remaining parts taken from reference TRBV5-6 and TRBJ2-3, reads DAGVTQSPTHLIKTRGQQVTLRCSPKSGHDTVSWYQQALGQGPQFIFQYYEEEERQRGNFPDRFSGHQFPNYSSELNVNALLLGDSALYLCASSLEGLAEGTDTQYFGPGTRLTVL.

The CDR3 region has the DNA TGCAGCGGCAAGACCGGGACAGGGGCGTACAATGAGCAGTTCTTC. As protein: CSGKTGTGAYNEQFF. The chain links TRBV29-1 to TRBJ2-1, with 10 nucleotides matching TRBD1. Germline trimming cut 7 bases from V and 4 bases from J; bases unmatched to any gene: 10. CDR1 is SQVTM and CDR2 is ANQGSEA in the germline V gene. The CDR3 totals 15 residues.

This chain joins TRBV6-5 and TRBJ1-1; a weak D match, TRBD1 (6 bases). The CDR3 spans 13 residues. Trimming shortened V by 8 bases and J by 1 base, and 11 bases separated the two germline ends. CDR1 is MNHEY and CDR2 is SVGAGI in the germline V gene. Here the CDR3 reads CASAIGGNTEAFF. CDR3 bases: TGTGCCAGCGCGATAGGGGGGAACACTGAAGCTTTCTTT.

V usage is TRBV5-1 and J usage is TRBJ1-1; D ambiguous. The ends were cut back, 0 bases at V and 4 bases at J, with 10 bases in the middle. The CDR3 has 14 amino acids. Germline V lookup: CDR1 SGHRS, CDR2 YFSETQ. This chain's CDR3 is CASSLVLDGTEAFF. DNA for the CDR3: TGCGCCAGCAGCTTGGTTTTGGATGGCACTGAAGCTTTCTTT.

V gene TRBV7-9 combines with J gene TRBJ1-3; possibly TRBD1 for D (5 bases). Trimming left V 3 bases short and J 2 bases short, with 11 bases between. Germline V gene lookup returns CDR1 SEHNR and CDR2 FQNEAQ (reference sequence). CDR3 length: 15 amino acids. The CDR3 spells CASSFGGSAGNTIYF. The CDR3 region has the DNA TGTGCCAGCAGCTTCGGGGGATCGGCTGGAAACACCATATATTTT.

CDR3 in amino acids: CASSLGTVDEKLFF. In nucleotides, the CDR3 is TGTGCCAGCAGTTTAGGGACAGTCGATGAAAAACTGTTTTTT. The chain is built from TRBV28 and TRBJ1-4, with 7 bases identical to TRBD1. This CDR3 is built from 14 residues. The V and J ends lost 2 bases and 6 bases, in that order; junction bases with no gene match: 3. CDR1 MDHEN and CDR2 SYDVKM come from the germline V gene.

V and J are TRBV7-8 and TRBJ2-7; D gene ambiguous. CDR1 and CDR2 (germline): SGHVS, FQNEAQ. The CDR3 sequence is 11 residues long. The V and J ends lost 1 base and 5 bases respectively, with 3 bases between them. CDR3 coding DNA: TGTGCCAGCAGCTTAGTGGACGAGCAGTACTTC. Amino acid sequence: CASSLVDEQYF. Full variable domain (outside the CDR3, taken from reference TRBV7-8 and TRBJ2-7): GAGVSQSPRYKVAKRGQDVALRCDPISGHVSLFWYQQALGQGPEFLTYFQNEAQLDKSGLPSDRFFAERPEGSVSTLKIQRTQQEDSAVYLCASSLVDEQYFGPGTRLTVT.

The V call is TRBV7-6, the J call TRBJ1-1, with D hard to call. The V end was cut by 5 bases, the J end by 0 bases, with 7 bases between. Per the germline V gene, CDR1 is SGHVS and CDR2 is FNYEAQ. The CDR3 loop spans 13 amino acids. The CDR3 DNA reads TGTGCCAGCAGCCTTTCATTGAACACTGAAGCTTTCTTT. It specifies CASSLSLNTEAFF.

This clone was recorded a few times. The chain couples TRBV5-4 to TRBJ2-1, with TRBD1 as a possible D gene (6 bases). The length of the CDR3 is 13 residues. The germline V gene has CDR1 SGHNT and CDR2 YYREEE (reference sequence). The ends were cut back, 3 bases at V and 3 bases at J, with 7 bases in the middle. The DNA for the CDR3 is TGTGCCAGCAGCTCGACAGGCTACAATGAGCAGTTCTTC. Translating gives CASSSTGYNEQFF.

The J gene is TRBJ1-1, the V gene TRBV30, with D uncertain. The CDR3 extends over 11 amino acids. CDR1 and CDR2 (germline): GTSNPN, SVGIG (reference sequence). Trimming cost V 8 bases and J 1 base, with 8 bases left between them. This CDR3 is CAQRQNTEAFF. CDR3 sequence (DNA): TGTGCCCAAAGACAGAACACTGAAGCTTTCTTT.

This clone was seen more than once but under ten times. CDR3 amino acids: CAISEFGTGSNQPQHF. As DNA, the CDR3 is TGTGCCATCAGTGAGTTCGGGACAGGAAGCAATCAGCCCCAGCATTTT. The genes are TRBV10-3 and TRBJ1-5, with 8 bases identical to TRBD1. Per germline, CDR1 ENHRY and CDR2 SYGVKD. After removal of 1 base from V and 1 base from J, the junction contained 3 bases not matched to a gene. CDR3 length equals 16 residues.

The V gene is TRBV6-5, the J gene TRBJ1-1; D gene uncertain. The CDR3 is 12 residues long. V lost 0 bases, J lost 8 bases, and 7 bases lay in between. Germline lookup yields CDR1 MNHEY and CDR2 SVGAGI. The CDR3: CASSYSGKEAFF. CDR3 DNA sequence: TGTGCCAGCAGTTACTCAGGTAAAGAAGCTTTCTTT.